This T cell receptor (beta chain) is from a study of regulatory T cells in long-lasting Graves disease. This clonotype was observed a single time. Time point in this sample: newly diagnosed GD, antithyroid drugs for less than 3 months. The TCR library used RNA extracted from PBMCs. TCR beta libraries were built with iRepertoire HTBI primers and Arm-PCR of CDR3 regions. TCRdb independently ran MiXCR on the multiplex PCR reads; one entry per CDR3 protein. Counted here are 360,000 or so distinct CDR3 sequences, approximately 10% occurring once; the ten biggest clones make up about 19%. There are 11 residues in the CDR3. The V gene lost 7 bases and the J gene lost 10 bases, with 11 bases spanning the gap. These data are also associated with another study on T cells in Graves' hyperthyroidism and ophthalmopathy.

Sequenced here: peripheral blood mononuclear cells (PBMCs), sampled at new diagnosis, from a patient treated with antithyroid drugs. This rearrangement joins TRBV12-3 or TRBV12-4 to TRBJ2-1; D is uncertain. This sequence was found in a woman under 30 with Graves disease. The CDR3, as DNA: TGTGCCAGCACTCGGATCGGGGAGCAGTTCTTC. This translates into CASTRIGEQFF.